The 31 T cell receptor beta chains given below trace back to one sample, sequenced in a study of CD4 T cells in relation to SARS-CoV-2 and coronaviruses. Only in-frame clones appear in the TCRdb table, and some are missing; sequencing was by immunoSEQ multiplex PCR. This table has 40,000 or so clones, 80% to 90% appearing once. Sample: memory CD4+ T cells from PBMCs. The receptors come from an adult with COVID-19.

The rearrangement links TRBV10-3 to TRBJ2-5; 7 bases line up with TRBD1. The CDR3 runs 14 residues. V trimming: 11 bases; J trimming: 4 bases; junction bases outside the gene matches: 13. Germline CDR1 ENHRY, CDR2 SYGVKD. The CDR3 sequence: CASRGTVAGETQYF. The CDR3, as DNA: TGTGCCTCAAGAGGGACAGTCGCAGGAGAGACCCAGTACTTC.

The genes are TRBV9 and TRBJ1-3; D is unresolved. The CDR3 consists of 14 residues. The germline V and J ends were trimmed by 0 bases and 4 bases, with 8 bases remaining between them. CDR1 is SGDLS and CDR2 is YYNGEE in the germline V gene. The CDR3 reads CASSVGGYGNTIYF. The CDR3 coding sequence is TGTGCCAGCAGCGTAGGGGGTTACGGAAACACCATATATTTT.

V usage is TRBV4-1 and J usage is TRBJ2-3, with D perhaps matching TRBD2 (6 bases). This CDR3 region has 15 residues. Per germline, CDR1 MGHRA and CDR2 YSYEKL. The V end lost 7 bases, the J end lost 0 bases, and 14 bases lay between the germline ends. The CDR3 loop is CASTRTGLSTDTQYF. The DNA for the CDR3 is TGCGCCAGCACGAGGACGGGACTCAGCACAGATACGCAGTATTTT.

The V call is TRBV6-5, the J call TRBJ1-6; D remains unclear. The V gene lost 2 bases and the J gene lost 7 bases, with 6 bases spanning the gap. The CDR3 contains 13 residues. Germline assignment: CDR1 MNHEY and CDR2 SVGAGI. Here the CDR3 DNA reads TGTGCCAGCAGTTACCAGGAGAATTCACCCCTCCACTTT. Protein: CASSYQENSPLHF.

This rearrangement joins TRBV18 to TRBJ2-1, with D possibly TRBD1 on 6 matching bases. The CDR3 runs to 14 residues. V shed 2 bases and J shed 7 bases, with 12 bases lying between them. Germline-derived CDR1 and CDR2 are KGHSH and LQKENI. The CDR3 DNA sequence: TGTGCCAGCTCACCAACGACAGGCCAAAATGAGCAGTTCTTC. Translating gives CASSPTTGQNEQFF. Using reference TRBV18 and TRBJ2-1 for the parts outside the CDR3, the full variable domain is NAGVMQNPRHLVRRRGQEARLRCSPMKGHSHVYWYRQLPEEGLKFMVYLQKENIIDESGMPKERFSAEFPKEGPSILRIQQVVRGDSAAYFCASSPTTGQNEQFFGPGTRLTVL.

As DNA, the CDR3 is TGTGCCAGCTCACCACCGGGACAAGGAAAAACGGAAGCTTTCTTT. Translation: CASSPPGQGKTEAFF. This chain joins TRBV18 and TRBJ1-1, with D perhaps TRBD1 (6 bases). The germline V gene encodes CDR1 KGHSH and CDR2 LQKENI. The ends were cut back, 0 bases at V and 8 bases at J, with 16 bases in the middle. The CDR3 is made up of 15 amino acids. The full variable domain, completed using reference TRBV18 and TRBJ1-1, is NAGVMQNPRHLVRRRGQEARLRCSPMKGHSHVYWYRQLPEEGLKFMVYLQKENIIDESGMPKERFSAEFPKEGPSILRIQQVVRGDSAAYFCASSPPGQGKTEAFFGQGTRLTVV.

V is TRBV7-8 and J is TRBJ2-1; TRBD2 might be the D (8 bases). The germline CDR1 and CDR2 sequences are SGHVS and FQNEAQ. The CDR3 has 15 residues. V lost 1 base and J 9 bases, leaving 16 bases between the germline ends. CDR3 bases: TGTGCCAGCAGCTTAGGGACTAGCAGACAGGGTGAGCAGTTCTTC. It encodes CASSLGTSRQGEQFF.

V gene TRBV19 combines with J gene TRBJ1-2, with D possibly matching TRBD1 (5 bases). This CDR3 comprises 14 residues. Trimming pared 2 bases from V and 8 bases from J, leaving 15 bases between. Germline V lookup: CDR1 LNHDA, CDR2 SQIVND (reference sequence). CDR3: CASSISVERGGYTF. DNA of the CDR3: TGTGCCAGTAGTATAAGCGTGGAGAGGGGAGGCTACACCTTC.

This clone was observed a handful of times. The chain uses TRBV10-2 and TRBJ2-1; 10 bases are shared with TRBD2. The CDR3 totals 14 residues. Germline V CDR1 and CDR2: WSHSY, SAAADI. Trimming cost V 6 bases and J 4 bases; bases outside gene matches: 3. In DNA, the CDR3 is TGCGCCAGCAGAAGGACTAGCGGATACAATGAGCAGTTCTTC. Translating it yields CASRRTSGYNEQFF.

The chain has TRBV20-1 and TRBJ1-2; the match to TRBD1 covers 7 bases. CDR3 length: 11 amino acids. V lost 4 bases and J lost 4; bases outside the gene matches: 0. Per germline, CDR1 DFQATT and CDR2 SNEGSKA (reference sequence). The CDR3 DNA is TGCAGTGCTACAGGGGGCTATGGCTACACCTTC. It translates to CSATGGYGYTF.

The chain recombines TRBV20-1 with TRBJ1-1; D call uncertain. The CDR3 has 11 amino acids. Germline V gene lookup returns CDR1 DFQATT and CDR2 SNEGSKA (reference sequence). V gave up 7 bases and J gave up 1 base, with 7 bases separating them. The CDR3 DNA follows: TGCAGTGTTCAGAAGAACACTGAAGCTTTCTTT. The encoded protein is CSVQKNTEAFF.

In its sample, this clone was seen once. V is TRBV4-2 and J is TRBJ2-3, with 12 bases that match TRBD2. This CDR3 is 19 amino acids long. CDR1 LGHNA and CDR2 YNFKEQ come from the germline V gene. V was pared by 0 bases and J by 6 bases, with 13 bases of the junction left unmatched. The CDR3 is CASSQEGVRPSGRGDTQYF. In nucleotides, the CDR3 is TGTGCCAGCAGCCAAGAGGGGGTTCGGCCTAGCGGGAGGGGGGATACGCAGTATTTT.

V is TRBV30 and J is TRBJ2-3; D unclear. The CDR3 spans 12 residues. The germline V and J ends were trimmed by 1 base and 6 bases, with 8 bases remaining between them. Germline CDR1 and CDR2: GTSNPN and SVGIG (reference sequence). CDR3 loop: CAWSGTGDTQYF. The DNA of the CDR3 is TGTGCCTGGAGTGGGACCGGGGATACGCAGTATTTT.

This chain connects TRBV3-1 (or the pseudogene TRBV3-2) to TRBJ1-1; D not certain. The CDR3 has 16 residues. Germline CDR1 reads LGHDT; CDR2 reads YNNKEL (reference sequence). V lost 1 base, J lost 0 bases, and 12 bases lay in between. CDR3 protein: CASSQGLRIMNTEAFF. In DNA form, the CDR3 reads TGTGCCAGCAGCCAAGGCCTTAGGATCATGAACACTGAAGCTTTCTTT.

The rearrangement links TRBV27 to TRBJ2-3; 10 bases are shared with TRBD1. Germline assignment: CDR1 MNHEY and CDR2 SMNVEV (reference sequence). The V gene end was trimmed by 2 bases and the J gene end by 1 base; junction bases not matched to a gene: 15. The CDR3 has 20 residues. The CDR3 sequence is CASSLITGQGVSSGTDTQYF. The CDR3 DNA follows: TGTGCCAGCAGTTTAATCACCGGACAGGGGGTCTCATCAGGCACAGATACGCAGTATTTT.

V is TRBV19 and J is TRBJ2-4; D may be TRBD2 (5 bases). Trimming took 0 bases from V and 0 from J, leaving 15 bases between them. The CDR3 length is 18 residues. Germline V gene sequence: CDR1 LNHDA, CDR2 SQIVND (reference sequence). The chain's CDR3 is CASSIDRWTALAKNIQYF. The DNA of the CDR3 is TGTGCCAGTAGTATAGATCGGTGGACTGCCTTAGCCAAAAACATTCAGTACTTC.

The rearrangement joins TRBV6-2 or TRBV6-3 to TRBJ2-7; TRBD2 is a possible D gene (5 bases). Germline values: CDR1 MNHEY, CDR2 SVGEGT. This CDR3 is 16 amino acids long. V lost 5 bases and J lost 4, with 21 bases in between. CDR3 coding DNA: TGTGCCAGCAGTAAGGCGAGAGGGAACTCGAGGTACGAGCAGTACTTC. Amino acid sequence: CASSKARGNSRYEQYF.

The V and J genes are TRBV10-2 and TRBJ2-3; TRBD1 matches at 7 bases. The junction had 6 bases not matched to a gene; V was cut back by 9 bases and J by 3 bases. Germline V gene lookup returns CDR1 WSHSY and CDR2 SAAADI. CDR3 length: 13 amino acids. The CDR3 DNA reads as TGCGCCAGTTCCGGGACAGATACAGATACGCAGTATTTT. Encoded protein: CASSGTDTDTQYF.

The J gene is TRBJ2-7, the V gene TRBV29-1; 13 bases match TRBD2. Trimming took 4 bases from V and 0 from J; bases not matched to a gene: 6. The germline V gene encodes CDR1 SQVTM and CDR2 ANQGSEA. CDR3 size: 16 residues. The CDR3 coding sequence is TGCAGCGTTGCTGGGACTAGCGGGGCCCCCTCCTACGAGCAGTACTTC. Translating gives CSVAGTSGAPSYEQYF.

This chain connects TRBV19 to TRBJ2-5, with 10 bases fitting TRBD2. Germline V gene lookup returns CDR1 LNHDA and CDR2 SQIVND (reference sequence). V trimming: 3 bases; J trimming: 5 bases; junction bases outside the gene matches: 12. CDR3 length: 17 residues. CDR3 nucleotides: TGTGCCAGTAGTATTTCCGCTAGCGGGAGTTTATGGGAGACCCAGTACTTC. Translation gives CASSISASGSLWETQYF.

The chain employs TRBV10-3 and TRBJ2-3, with D hard to call. This CDR3 is built from 13 residues. Per the germline V gene, CDR1 is ENHRY and CDR2 is SYGVKD. Trimming took off 4 bases at V and 0 bases at J, with 5 bases between the two ends. CDR3 nucleotide sequence: TGTGCCATCAGTGGGCCTAGCACAGATACGCAGTATTTT. The encoded protein is CAISGPSTDTQYF.

The chain combines TRBV5-1 with TRBJ2-7; 9 bases agree with TRBD1. Trimming removed 0 bases from V and 9 bases from J; junction bases left unmatched: 4. Germline CDR1 is SGHRS and CDR2 is YFSETQ. The CDR3 loop spans 13 amino acids. CDR3 DNA: TGCGCCAGCAGCTTGGCCCTGGACAGGGGGCAGTACTTC. Translated, it gives CASSLALDRGQYF.

The CDR3 loop reads CASNSGLAFNEQFF. In DNA form, the CDR3 reads TGTGCCAGCAACTCGGGACTAGCGTTTAATGAGCAGTTCTTC. The rearrangement uses TRBV9 and TRBJ2-1; 10 bases match TRBD2. V shed 6 bases, J shed 7 bases, and the junction held 7 bases outside the gene matches. From germline, CDR1 is SGDLS and CDR2 YYNGEE. The CDR3 runs to 14 residues.

The genes are TRBV3-1 (or the pseudogene TRBV3-2) and TRBJ2-1; D remains ambiguous. The CDR3 length is 15 residues. Trimming left V 4 bases short and J 1 base short, with 11 bases between. Looked up from germline, CDR1 is LGHDT and CDR2 is YNNKEL (reference sequence). CDR3 sequence (DNA): TGTGCCAGCAGCCCGTCCCGCGGTTCCTACAATGAGCAGTTCTTC. This encodes CASSPSRGSYNEQFF.

The rearrangement links TRBV4-1 to TRBJ2-7; 7 bases match TRBD2. The CDR3 runs to 17 residues. J gave up 1 base and V 2 bases, and 11 bases lay outside the gene matches. Germline assignment: CDR1 MGHRA and CDR2 YSYEKL. Here the CDR3 DNA reads TGCGCCAGCAGCCAAATAGGGGTGGGGGAGGGATCCTACGAGCAGTACTTC. It yields the protein CASSQIGVGEGSYEQYF.

CDR3 sequence (DNA): TGTGCCAGCGTTCGGCCGGGACTAGACCAAAATGAGCAGTTCTTC. Its translation is CASVRPGLDQNEQFF. The chain couples TRBV5-4 to TRBJ2-1; the match to TRBD2 covers 8 bases. With 7 bases clipped from V and 7 bases from J, the junction kept 13 bases outside the gene matches. The CDR3 extends over 15 amino acids. Germline V gives CDR1 SGHNT, CDR2 YYREEE (reference sequence).

This clone was counted a single time. V usage is TRBV5-6 and J usage is TRBJ2-1; 7 bases line up with TRBD2. V gave up 2 bases and J gave up 8 bases; unmatched junction bases: 7. The CDR3 totals 14 residues. The germline V gene encodes CDR1 SGHDT and CDR2 YYEEEE. CDR3: CASSFAAGRDEQFF. DNA of the CDR3: TGTGCCAGCAGCTTTGCAGCGGGAAGGGATGAGCAGTTCTTC.

The CDR3 DNA reads as TGCAGCGTTGTGCTCAACGGGAGAAGAACAGATACGCAGTATTTT. Protein product: CSVVLNGRRTDTQYF. The chain uses TRBV29-1 and TRBJ2-3; weak D call: TRBD2 (6 bases). Germline CDR1 SQVTM, CDR2 ANQGSEA. The CDR3 consists of 15 residues. The V end was cut by 4 bases, the J end by 3 bases, with 17 bases between.

The V gene is TRBV7-9, the J gene TRBJ1-5; 8 bases fit TRBD1. The V gene end was trimmed by 5 bases and the J gene end by 7 bases; junction bases not matched to a gene: 7. Germline loops: CDR1 SEHNR, CDR2 FQNEAQ (reference sequence). CDR3 length: 14 residues. This CDR3 is CASSQGTGEQPQHF. The CDR3 DNA reads TGTGCCAGCAGCCAGGGGACAGGCGAGCAGCCCCAGCATTTT.

This chain uses TRBV5-1 with TRBJ2-5; D uncertain. Germline loops: CDR1 SGHRS, CDR2 YFSETQ. V lost 0 bases, J lost 3 bases, and 15 bases lay in between. This CDR3 has 16 residues. Written as DNA, the CDR3 is TGCGCCAGCAGCTTGGTAGGGTTCAGCAAGGAAGAGACCCAGTACTTC. This sequence encodes CASSLVGFSKEETQYF.

The genes are TRBV3-1 (or the pseudogene TRBV3-2) and TRBJ1-2; D gene ambiguous. Germline loops: CDR1 LGHDT, CDR2 YNNKEL (reference sequence). This CDR3 region has 13 residues. Trimming removed 4 bases from V and 4 bases from J, with 10 bases in between. Here the CDR3 reads CASSPPGSYGYTF. For the CDR3, the DNA is TGTGCCAGCAGCCCCCCCGGCAGCTATGGCTACACCTTC.